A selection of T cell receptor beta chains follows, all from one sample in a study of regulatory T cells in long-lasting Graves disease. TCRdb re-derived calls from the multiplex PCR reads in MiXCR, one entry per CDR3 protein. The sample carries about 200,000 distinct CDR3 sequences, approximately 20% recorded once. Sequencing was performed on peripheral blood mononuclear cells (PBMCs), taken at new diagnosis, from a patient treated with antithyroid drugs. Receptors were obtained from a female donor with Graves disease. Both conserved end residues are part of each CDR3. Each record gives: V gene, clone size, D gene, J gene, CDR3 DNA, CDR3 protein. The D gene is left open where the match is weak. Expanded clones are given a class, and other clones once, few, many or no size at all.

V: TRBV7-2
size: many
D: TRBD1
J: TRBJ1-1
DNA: TGTGCCAGCAGCCACAACAGGGGTACTGAAGCTTTCTTT
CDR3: CASSHNRGTEAFF

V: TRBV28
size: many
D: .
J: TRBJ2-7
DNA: TGTGCCAGCAGTTTATTAACCTACGAGCAGTACTTC
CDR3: CASSLLTYEQYF

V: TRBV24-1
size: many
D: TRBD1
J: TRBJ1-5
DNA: TGTGCCACCAGTGATTCAGGGACAGGGGGCAGCAATCAGCCCCAGCATTTT
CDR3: CATSDSGTGGSNQPQHF

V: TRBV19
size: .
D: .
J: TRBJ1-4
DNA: TGTGCCAGTACCTCAACAGCTAATGAAAAACTGTTTTTT
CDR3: CASTSTANEKLFF

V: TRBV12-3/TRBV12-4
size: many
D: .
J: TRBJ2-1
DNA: TGTGCCAGCAGAGCCGGGACTGCCCTTTACAATGAGCAGTTCTTC
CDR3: CASRAGTALYNEQFF

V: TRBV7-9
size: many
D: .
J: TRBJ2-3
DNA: TGTGCCAGCAGCTTGCGGGACACGACAGATACGCAGTATTTT
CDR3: CASSLRDTTDTQYF

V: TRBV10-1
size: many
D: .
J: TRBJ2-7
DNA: TGCGCCAGCAGTGGGCTGGCGGGGCCCTACGAGCAGTACTTC
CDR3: CASSGLAGPYEQYF

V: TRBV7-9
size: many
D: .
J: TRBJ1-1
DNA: TGTGCCAGCAGCTTAGATGGGGGGATTGAAGCTTTCTTT
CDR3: CASSLDGGIEAFF

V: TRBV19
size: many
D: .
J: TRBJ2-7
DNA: TGTGCCAGTAGCGAGGAGCAATCCTACGAGCAGTACTTC
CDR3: CASSEEQSYEQYF

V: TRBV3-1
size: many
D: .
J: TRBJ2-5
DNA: TGTGCCAGCAGCCATGAAGAGACCCAGTACTTC
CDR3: CASSHEETQYF

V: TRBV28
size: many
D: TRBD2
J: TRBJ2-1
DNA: TGTGCCAGCAGTTCCCCCTTTTGGGCTAGCGGGATTTACAATGAGCAGTTCTTC
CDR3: CASSSPFWASGIYNEQFF